The 32 T cell receptor beta chains below come from one sample, sequenced in a study of blood T cell repertoires in COVID-19. Produced via immunoSEQ multiplex PCR; TCRdb's table is partial and in-frame only. This sample yields around 63,000 clones, of which approximately 79% are seen a single time; about 5.5% belongs to the top ten. Sequencing was done on a sample of peripheral blood. These receptors came from a woman aged 70-85 years with acute or convalescent COVID-19.

V and J are TRBV6-5 and TRBJ2-7; D is unresolved. CDR3 size: 14 residues. CDR1 is MNHEY, CDR2 SVGAGI, per germline. V was trimmed by 0 bases and J by 6 bases, leaving 12 bases between them. CDR3 in amino acids: CASSYSISFREQYF. CDR3 coding DNA: TGTGCCAGCAGTTACTCGATTAGTTTCCGCGAGCAGTACTTC.

The chain uses TRBV11-2 and TRBJ2-1; TRBD2 might be the D (6 bases). Per the germline V gene, CDR1 is SGHAT and CDR2 is FQNNGV. V lost 6 bases and J lost 2, with 17 bases in between. The length of the CDR3 is 16 residues. The DNA of the CDR3 is TGTGCCAGCAGTCTCACCATGGGGGGTACCTACAATGAGCAGTTCTTC. As protein: CASSLTMGGTYNEQFF.

This clone has a single count. The gene calls are TRBV5-1 and TRBJ1-1, with D possibly TRBD1 on 5 matching bases. The CDR3 runs 16 residues. The V gene's germline CDR1 is SGHRS and CDR2 YFSETQ. The V end was cut by 1 base, the J end by 1 base, with 14 bases between. The CDR3 protein is CASSLTSGRGNTEAFF. The CDR3 DNA reads TGCGCCAGCAGCTTGACGTCCGGTAGGGGGAACACTGAAGCTTTCTTT.

The chain uses TRBV6-4 and TRBJ1-6, with 7 bases aligning to TRBD1. The CDR3 has 15 amino acids. The germline V gene has CDR1 MRHNA and CDR2 SNTAGT. V lost 0 bases, J lost 4 bases, and 0 bases stayed unmatched. CDR3 DNA sequence: TGTGCCAGCAGTGACTCGACAGGGTATAATTCACCCCTCCACTTT. This encodes CASSDSTGYNSPLHF.

The CDR3 loop reads CASSLGQPEEKLFF. The CDR3 DNA is TGTGCCAGCAGCTTAGGACAGCCAGAAGAAAAACTGTTTTTT. The gene calls are TRBV7-9 and TRBJ1-4; D is perhaps TRBD1 (5 bases). Germline assignment: CDR1 SEHNR and CDR2 FQNEAQ (reference sequence). V was cut by 1 base and J by 8 bases, with 11 bases left in between. This CDR3 spans 14 amino acids.

The chain has TRBV5-1 and TRBJ2-4; unclear D gene. CDR3 size: 13 residues. V gave up 0 bases and J gave up 7 bases, with 8 bases separating them. Looked up from germline, CDR1 is SGHRS and CDR2 is YFSETQ. The CDR3 nucleotides are TGCGCCAGCAGCTTGGATCGGCGGAACATTCAGTACTTC. Amino acids: CASSLDRRNIQYF. The complete variable domain, with remaining parts taken from reference TRBV5-1 and TRBJ2-4, reads KAGVTQTPRYLIKTRGQQVTLSCSPISGHRSVSWYQQTPGQGLQFLFEYFSETQRNKGNFPGRFSGRQFSNSRSEMNVSTLELGDSALYLCASSLDRRNIQYFGAGTRLSVL.

The chain is built from TRBV7-3 and TRBJ1-1; tentative D call: TRBD1 (6 bases). This CDR3 has 16 amino acids. V dropped 2 bases and J dropped 5 bases, with 18 bases sitting between them. Germline assignment: CDR1 SGHTA and CDR2 FQGTGA. The CDR3 sequence is CASSLGIRGADTEAFF. The CDR3 coding sequence is TGTGCCAGCAGCTTAGGAATCCGGGGGGCTGATACTGAAGCTTTCTTT.

A few counts support this clone. DNA for the CDR3: TGTGCCAGCAATAAGGCGGGGGGGCCTCCAGATACGCAGTATTTT. Residues: CASNKAGGPPDTQYF. The chain carries TRBV9 and TRBJ2-3, with 9 bases fitting TRBD2. Germline CDR1 is SGDLS and CDR2 is YYNGEE. CDR3 length: 15 residues. V lost 6 bases, J lost 4 bases, and 9 bases stayed unmatched.

The V gene is TRBV2, the J gene TRBJ2-5; 9 nucleotides match TRBD2. CDR3 size: 15 residues. Unmatched junction bases numbered 5, after V lost 3 bases and J lost 3 bases. From germline, CDR1 is SNHLY and CDR2 FYNNEI. CDR3 sequence: CASSDFLAGKETQYF. The CDR3 bases are TGTGCCAGCAGTGATTTCCTAGCGGGAAAAGAGACCCAGTACTTC.

This clone occurred a few times. V usage is TRBV5-4 and J usage is TRBJ2-3; 8 nucleotides align to TRBD2. V dropped 4 bases and J dropped 2; count of bases not matched to a gene: 12. CDR3 length: 17 residues. The V gene's germline CDR1 is SGHNT and CDR2 YYREEE (reference sequence). CDR3 bases: TGTGCCAGCAGCCCTGCTCGGGGGGGCGGGGACACAGATACGCAGTATTTT. The encoded protein is CASSPARGGGDTDTQYF.

The chain couples TRBV7-9 to TRBJ1-1; D is uncertain. Trimming left V 0 bases short and J 1 base short, with 9 bases between. This CDR3 spans 15 amino acids. The germline gives CDR1 SEHNR, CDR2 FQNEAQ (reference sequence). CDR3 region: CASSLAGEANTEAFF. The CDR3 DNA is TGTGCCAGCAGCTTAGCTGGGGAGGCGAACACTGAAGCTTTCTTT.

J is TRBJ2-3 and V is TRBV6-6; TRBD1 agrees at 7 bases. CDR3 length: 17 residues. Germline-derived CDR1 and CDR2 are MNHNY and SVGAGI (reference sequence). J gave up 0 bases and V 5 bases, and 11 bases lay outside the gene matches. As DNA, the CDR3 is TGTGCCAGCAGTCCACGGACAGGCCTAACTAGCACAGATACGCAGTATTTT. The encoded protein is CASSPRTGLTSTDTQYF.

This chain uses TRBV27 with TRBJ2-7, with a tentative D call TRBD1 (6 bases). Trimming cost V 6 bases and J 4 bases, with 16 bases left between them. The CDR3 contains 14 residues. Germline assignment: CDR1 MNHEY and CDR2 SMNVEV (reference sequence). The chain's CDR3 is CASSPTGRVYEQYF. DNA for the CDR3: TGTGCCAGCAGCCCTACAGGGAGAGTTTACGAGCAGTACTTC.

The gene calls are TRBV4-2 and TRBJ2-2, with D unresolved. Germline lookup yields CDR1 LGHNA and CDR2 YNFKEQ. V lost 0 bases, J lost 3 bases, and 14 bases lay in between. The CDR3 spans 17 residues. CDR3 sequence reads: CASSQDGTGLYTGELFF. CDR3 nucleotide sequence: TGTGCCAGCAGCCAAGATGGCACTGGGCTCTACACCGGGGAGCTGTTTTTT.

The J gene is TRBJ1-2, the V gene TRBV5-4; TRBD1 might be the D (6 bases). Trimming took off 2 bases at V and 3 bases at J, with 8 bases between the two ends. CDR3 length: 13 residues. Germline lookup yields CDR1 SGHNT and CDR2 YYREEE (reference sequence). CDR3 DNA sequence: TGTGCCAGCAGCTTAGGACAGCACTATGGCTACACCTTC. Its translation: CASSLGQHYGYTF.

This chain joins TRBV19 and TRBJ2-7, with 8 bases aligning to TRBD2. Germline CDR1 reads LNHDA; CDR2 reads SQIVND (reference sequence). V gave up 3 bases and J gave up 2 bases; unmatched junction bases: 6. This CDR3 is built from 15 residues. Here the CDR3 DNA reads TGTGCCAGTAGTATGGCGGGGGGAAAAACCTACGAGCAGTACTTC. Its translation: CASSMAGGKTYEQYF.

The chain couples TRBV7-3 to TRBJ1-1, with D unresolved. The germline V gene encodes CDR1 SGHTA and CDR2 FQGTGA. The V end lost 3 bases, the J end lost 4 bases, and 9 bases lay between the germline ends. The CDR3 totals 13 residues. CDR3 DNA: TGTGCCAGCAGCTTCGACGGGTCCACTGAAGCTTTCTTT. Translation: CASSFDGSTEAFF. Complete variable domain (other parts from reference TRBV7-3 and TRBJ1-1): GAGVSQTPSNKVTEKGKYVELRCDPISGHTALYWYRQSLGQGPEFLIYFQGTGAADDSGLPNDRFFAVRPEGSVSTLKIQRTERGDSAVYLCASSFDGSTEAFFGQGTRLTVV.

Details on this clone: Other nucleotide sequences in the sample specify the same CDR3. V is TRBV15 and J is TRBJ1-2; 7 bases are shared with TRBD1. The junction had 8 bases not matched to a gene; V was cut back by 3 bases and J by 4 bases. Germline V gene sequence: CDR1 LNHNV, CDR2 YYDKDF (reference sequence). The CDR3 loop spans 15 amino acids. CDR3 in DNA: TGTGCCACCAGCAGGGACTCACAGGGGAGCTATGGCTACACCTTC. This codes for CATSRDSQGSYGYTF.

The V call is TRBV5-5, the J call TRBJ2-5, with a tentative D call TRBD2 (5 bases). V was clipped by 0 bases and J by 4 bases, with 13 bases between them. Germline CDR1 is SGHKS and CDR2 is YYEKEE (reference sequence). This CDR3 has 15 residues. CDR3 in amino acids: CASSLVQTRGETQYF. Written as DNA, the CDR3 is TGTGCCAGCAGCTTGGTCCAGACCCGGGGAGAGACCCAGTACTTC.

This chain links TRBV29-1 with TRBJ1-2; TRBD1 matches at 8 bases. V shed 6 bases, J shed 5 bases, and the junction held 5 bases outside the gene matches. The CDR3 loop spans 12 amino acids. Germline CDR1 SQVTM, CDR2 ANQGSEA. In DNA form, the CDR3 reads TGCAGCGTGGTCCGGACAGGGTATGGCTACACCTTC. Its protein product is CSVVRTGYGYTF.

This clone showed up just a few times. The chain links TRBV6-5 to TRBJ2-7; TRBD2 aligns across 7 bases. Germline values: CDR1 MNHEY, CDR2 SVGAGI. V shed 8 bases, J shed 3 bases, and the junction held 13 bases outside the gene matches. The CDR3 consists of 15 residues. The CDR3 nucleotides are TGTGCCAGCGGGCGGGAGCCAGGAAGCTACTACGAGCAGTACTTC. The encoded protein is CASGREPGSYYEQYF.

The rearrangement links TRBV5-4 to TRBJ2-7, with 7 nucleotides matching TRBD2. This CDR3 comprises 16 residues. The junction had 11 bases not matched to a gene; V was cut back by 4 bases and J by 1 base. Germline V gives CDR1 SGHNT, CDR2 YYREEE (reference sequence). The CDR3 bases are TGTGCCAGCAGCCGGAGTGGGGGGGACCCTTCCTACGAGCAGTACTTC. This translates into CASSRSGGDPSYEQYF.

This clone has a single count. Relative to the germline gene, one junction end is altered; a read error may explain this. The chain joins TRBV7-2 to TRBJ1-1; D perhaps matches TRBD1 (6 bases). Per the germline V gene, CDR1 is SGHTA and CDR2 is FQGNSA. The CDR3 consists of 12 residues. CDR3 DNA: TGTGCCAGCAGCTTAGTGGGGGGGCGCGCGGACTTT. Protein product: CASSLVGGRADF. The variable domain in full, completed from reference TRBV7-2 and TRBJ1-1, reads GAGVSQSPSNKVTEKGKDVELRCDPISGHTALYWYRQSLGQGLEFLIYFQGNSAPDKSGLPSDRFSAERTGGSVSTLTIQRTQQEDSAVYLCASSLVGGRADFGQGTRLTVV.

The chain recombines TRBV28 with TRBJ1-3; D unclear. With 5 bases removed from V and 0 bases from J, the gap between germline ends came to 8 bases. Germline lookup yields CDR1 MDHEN and CDR2 SYDVKM. This CDR3 contains 14 residues. The CDR3 DNA reads as TGTGCCAGCAGTGAGGGTGGCTCTGGAAACACCATATATTTT. Translation: CASSEGGSGNTIYF.

The chain has TRBV28 and TRBJ1-2, with D tentatively TRBD1 (5 bases). CDR1 MDHEN and CDR2 SYDVKM come from the germline V gene. The CDR3 has 12 amino acids. V lost 8 bases and J 4 bases, leaving 11 bases between the germline ends. The CDR3 DNA is TGTGCCAGCGGTGGGGGGAGCTATGGCTACACCTTC. This sequence encodes CASGGGSYGYTF.

This chain uses TRBV3-1 (or the pseudogene TRBV3-2) with TRBJ2-2; 9 bases align to TRBD1. This CDR3 spans 15 amino acids. Trimming took 1 base from V and 7 from J; bases not matched to a gene: 4. Germline V CDR1 and CDR2: LGHDT, YNNKEL (reference sequence). The CDR3: CASSQGTGGGGELFF. Here the CDR3 DNA reads TGTGCCAGCAGCCAAGGAACAGGGGGCGGCGGGGAGCTGTTTTTT.

This sequence joins TRBV20-1 and TRBJ1-1, with a possible D match to TRBD1 (5 bases). The length of the CDR3 is 15 residues. V was pared by 3 bases and J by 3 bases, with 17 bases between. Germline CDR1 is DFQATT and CDR2 is SNEGSKA (reference sequence). CDR3: CSASSNQGWDTEAFF. The CDR3 nucleotides are TGCAGTGCTAGTTCTAATCAGGGATGGGACACTGAAGCTTTCTTT.

The chain is built from TRBV11-3 and TRBJ1-2; D gene uncertain. Germline V lookup: CDR1 SGHNT, CDR2 YENEEA. V dropped 6 bases and J dropped 9 bases, with 14 bases sitting between them. The CDR3 is made up of 12 amino acids. The CDR3 bases are TGTGCCAGCAGTTTCCGGGGAGGGAGCTACACCTTC. Translating gives CASSFRGGSYTF. Filled out from reference TRBV11-3 and TRBJ1-2, the complete variable domain reads EAGVVQSPRYKIIEKKQPVAFWCNPISGHNTLYWYLQNLGQGPELLIRYENEEAVDDSQLPKDRFSAERLKGVDSTLKIQPAELGDSAVYLCASSFRGGSYTFGSGTRLTVV.

This rearrangement joins TRBV9 to TRBJ2-7; 7 bases match TRBD1. This CDR3 comprises 12 residues. V trimming: 0 bases; J trimming: 6 bases; junction bases outside the gene matches: 0. Germline V lookup: CDR1 SGDLS, CDR2 YYNGEE. The chain's CDR3 is CASSVDRGEQYF. In nucleotides, the CDR3 is TGTGCCAGCAGCGTAGACAGGGGCGAGCAGTACTTC.

This clone was seen more than once but under ten times. The chain joins TRBV5-1 to TRBJ1-6; possibly TRBD1 for D (6 bases). V shed 3 bases and J shed 0 bases, with 19 bases lying between them. CDR1 SGHRS and CDR2 YFSETQ come from the germline V gene. This CDR3 spans 19 amino acids. The DNA for the CDR3 is TGCGCCAGCAGCTCCCCTCTGGACAGCGTGAGCTCCTATAATTCACCCCTCCACTTT. Its translation: CASSSPLDSVSSYNSPLHF.

The V call is TRBV27, the J call TRBJ2-1; D perhaps matches TRBD2 (7 bases). Germline values: CDR1 MNHEY, CDR2 SMNVEV (reference sequence). The CDR3 spans 17 residues. Deletions cut 0 bases from V and 6 bases from J, with 18 bases between. CDR3 nucleotide sequence: TGTGCCAGCAGTTTATCATTTTTGGGGGGGGCCCGCAATGAGCAGTTCTTC. Its translation: CASSLSFLGGARNEQFF.

This clone showed up just once. V gene TRBV6-5 combines with J gene TRBJ1-2, with 9 bases identical to TRBD1. The V and J ends lost 7 bases and 2 bases, in that order; junction bases with no gene match: 5. Germline V gene sequence: CDR1 MNHEY, CDR2 SVGAGI. The CDR3 extends over 14 amino acids. CDR3 nucleotide sequence: TGTGCCAGCACACCGACAGGGGGAAACTATGGCTACACCTTC. Its protein product is CASTPTGGNYGYTF.